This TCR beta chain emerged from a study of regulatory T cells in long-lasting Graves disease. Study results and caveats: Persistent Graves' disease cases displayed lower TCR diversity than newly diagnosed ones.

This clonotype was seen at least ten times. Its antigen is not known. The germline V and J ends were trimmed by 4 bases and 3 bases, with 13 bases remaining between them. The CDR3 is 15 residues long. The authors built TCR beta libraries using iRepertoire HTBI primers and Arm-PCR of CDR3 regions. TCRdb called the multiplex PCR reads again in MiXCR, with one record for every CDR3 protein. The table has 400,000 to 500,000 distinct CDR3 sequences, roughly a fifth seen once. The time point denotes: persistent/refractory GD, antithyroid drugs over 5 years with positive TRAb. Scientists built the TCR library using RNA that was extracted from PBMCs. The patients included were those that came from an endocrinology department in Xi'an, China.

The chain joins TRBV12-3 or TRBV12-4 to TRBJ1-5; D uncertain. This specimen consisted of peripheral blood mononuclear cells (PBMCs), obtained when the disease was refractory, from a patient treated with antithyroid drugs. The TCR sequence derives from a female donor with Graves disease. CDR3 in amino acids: CASSSAGGSNQPQHF. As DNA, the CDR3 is TGTGCCAGCAGTTCGGCCGGAGGGTCCAATCAGCCCCAGCATTTT.